Each of the 29 T cell receptor beta chains below was sequenced from the same sample in a study of T cells expressing NK-cell markers. Reanalyzing the 5' RACE reads, TCRdb keeps one entry per CDR3 protein, without DNA. This table holds about 460,000 distinct CDR3 sequences. The sequencing input was blood T cells: a sorted CD56 or NKG2C T cell subset, CD4+ or CD8+ T cells, or bulk PBMC T cells (not recorded which). Receptors originate from a woman aged 50 to 60 in good health.

This sequence joins TRBV12-5 and TRBJ1-1. The CDR3 sequence is 14 residues long. Germline V CDR1 and CDR2: LGHNT, FRNRAP. This CDR3 is CASARRVPNTEAFF.

This chain links TRBV12-3 or TRBV12-4 with TRBJ2-1; no DNA is available, so the TRBD1 call from TCRdb remains unchecked. The CDR3 runs 16 residues. Here the CDR3 reads CASKLMGGPAGNEQFF.

CDR3 sequence reads: CASSPDSLSYNEQFF. The J gene is TRBJ2-1, the V gene TRBV4-1; TCRdb selects TRBD2, and the lack of DNA leaves this call unchecked. The germline gives CDR1 MGHRA, CDR2 YSYEKL. The CDR3 totals 15 residues.

The V call is TRBV7-9, the J call TRBJ1-4. The CDR3 has 14 amino acids. In germline, CDR1 is SEHNR, CDR2 FQNEAQ (reference sequence). CDR3: CASSLVGGNEKLFF. Filled out from reference TRBV7-9 and TRBJ1-4, the complete variable domain reads DTGVSQNPRHKITKRGQNVTFRCDPISEHNRLYWYRQTLGQGPEFLTYFQNEAQLEKSRLLSDRFSAERPKGSFSTLEIQRTEQGDSAMYLCASSLVGGNEKLFFGSGTQLSVL.

V and J are TRBV20-1 and TRBJ2-5; the TCRdb D gene call, TRBD1, has no DNA to confirm it. This CDR3 is 15 amino acids long. CDR1 and CDR2 from the germline V gene are DFQATT and SNEGSKA (reference sequence). This CDR3 reads CSAMNPGQTQETQYF.

The chain links TRBV20-1 to TRBJ2-1. This CDR3 comprises 14 residues. Per germline, CDR1 DFQATT and CDR2 SNEGSKA (reference sequence). The CDR3 sequence is CSAGEPLDYNEQFF.

This chain links TRBV5-1 with TRBJ1-1. The CDR3 sequence is 16 residues long. Germline V lookup: CDR1 SGHRS, CDR2 YFSETQ. The CDR3 loop is CASSSPVRVDLTEAFF.

The gene calls are TRBV11-2 and TRBJ2-3. CDR1 SGHAT and CDR2 FQNNGV come from the germline V gene. The CDR3 has 13 amino acids. CDR3 amino acids: CASSPLATDTQYF.

V gene TRBV4-2 combines with J gene TRBJ2-7; the D call of TRBD2 rests on TCRdb alone, since no DNA is present to check it. The V gene's germline CDR1 is LGHNA and CDR2 YNFKEQ. The CDR3 consists of 20 residues. The CDR3 loop is CASSQKPGLAGVATGYEQYF.

The V gene is TRBV29-1, the J gene TRBJ2-7; TCRdb selects TRBD2, and the lack of DNA leaves this call unchecked. This CDR3 spans 15 amino acids. Germline CDR1 and CDR2: SQVTM and ANQGSEA. This CDR3 is CSVDLGGRASYEQYF.

The genes are TRBV12-3 or TRBV12-4 and TRBJ1-5; TCRdb picks TRBD1, but there is no DNA to check that call. The CDR3 length is 14 residues. The CDR3 protein is CASSLGGAMRPQHF.

V gene TRBV3-1 combines with J gene TRBJ2-3. CDR1 and CDR2 (germline): LGHDT, YNNKEL (reference sequence). This CDR3 is 15 amino acids long. This CDR3 is CASSQRRVHTDTQYF.

This chain connects TRBV12-3 or TRBV12-4 to TRBJ2-3. The CDR3 loop spans 14 amino acids. CDR3 sequence: CASSFSPAPDTQYF.

CDR3 region: CASNSGTGTSGRHEQFF. The chain employs TRBV6-1 and TRBJ2-1; as DNA is missing, the TRBD2 call by TCRdb cannot be tested. The CDR3 is made up of 17 amino acids. The germline V gene encodes CDR1 MNHNS and CDR2 SASEGT.

This chain links TRBV18 with TRBJ2-1. In germline, CDR1 is KGHSH, CDR2 LQKENI. The CDR3 contains 13 residues. The chain's CDR3 is CASSPIVGGEQFF. The variable domain in full, completed from reference TRBV18 and TRBJ2-1, reads NAGVMQNPRHLVRRRGQEARLRCSPMKGHSHVYWYRQLPEEGLKFMVYLQKENIIDESGMPKERFSAEFPKEGPSILRIQQVVRGDSAAYFCASSPIVGGEQFFGPGTRLTVL.

The J gene is TRBJ2-1, the V gene TRBV7-9; TCRdb outputs TRBD2, but without DNA this stays unchecked. The germline V gene encodes CDR1 SEHNR and CDR2 FQNEAQ (reference sequence). The CDR3 consists of 14 residues. The CDR3 spells CASRPDGTSNEQFF.

The V gene is TRBV20-1, the J gene TRBJ2-2; TCRdb selects TRBD2, and the lack of DNA leaves this call unchecked. The CDR3 loop spans 17 amino acids. Germline V gives CDR1 DFQATT, CDR2 SNEGSKA (reference sequence). CDR3 sequence: CSARDKEGSVNTGELFF.

The chain uses TRBV12-3 or TRBV12-4 and TRBJ2-3; the TCRdb call, TRBD1, lacks DNA for checking. This CDR3 contains 16 residues. This chain's CDR3 is CASRAPDMRPRDTQYF.

The chain couples TRBV2 to TRBJ2-5; TCRdb indicates TRBD1, and absent DNA this call remains unverified. This CDR3 region has 15 residues. Germline-derived CDR1 and CDR2 are SNHLY and FYNNEI. CDR3 loop: CASAGIGGPQETQYF.

The gene calls are TRBV5-8 and TRBJ2-3; TCRdb reports TRBD2, a call that lacks DNA to check it against. The CDR3 totals 16 residues. CDR1 and CDR2 (germline): SGHTS, YDEGEE. The CDR3 loop is CASSSLLAAVTDTQYF.

V and J are TRBV24-1 and TRBJ2-2; TCRdb picks TRBD2, but there is no DNA to check that call. Germline CDR1 KGHDR, CDR2 SFDVKD. The CDR3 is made up of 14 amino acids. CDR3 region: CATSSGPNTGELFF.

The chain is built from TRBV4-1 and TRBJ2-3; the TCRdb call, TRBD2, lacks DNA for checking. From germline, CDR1 is MGHRA and CDR2 YSYEKL. This CDR3 has 17 amino acids. The chain's CDR3 is CASSQGSSSENTDTQYF.

This sequence joins TRBV19 and TRBJ2-4; TCRdb proposes TRBD1, but this gene call is untestable without DNA. Germline V lookup: CDR1 LNHDA, CDR2 SQIVND (reference sequence). The CDR3 sequence is 14 residues long. The CDR3 loop is CASRQGAKRGVLYF.

This chain links TRBV12-3 or TRBV12-4 with TRBJ2-1; TCRdb's D gene call, TRBD1, goes unchecked for lack of DNA. The CDR3 covers 15 residues. CDR3 residues: CASRARDRAYNEQFF.

The chain joins TRBV12-3 or TRBV12-4 to TRBJ1-2; TCRdb names TRBD1, which stays unverified in the absence of DNA. The CDR3 runs to 12 residues. CDR3 residues: CASESPGFGYTF.

The chain combines TRBV27 with TRBJ2-3. CDR3 length: 15 residues. CDR1 is MNHEY, CDR2 SMNVEV, per germline (reference sequence). The CDR3 reads CASSSNGLGTDTQYF.

The J gene is TRBJ2-5, the V gene TRBV3-1; absent DNA, TCRdb's TRBD2 call cannot be checked. Germline V lookup: CDR1 LGHDT, CDR2 YNNKEL (reference sequence). The CDR3 has 17 amino acids. The CDR3 sequence is CASSQERGLAGGKTQYF.

The chain joins TRBV7-9 to TRBJ2-7; TCRdb's D call of TRBD1 is untestable without DNA. The CDR3 length is 13 residues. Germline V gene data show CDR1 as SEHNR and CDR2 as FQNEAQ (reference sequence). CDR3 region: CASSLAGTVEQYF.

The rearrangement joins TRBV5-1 to TRBJ2-2; TCRdb's D call of TRBD1 is untestable without DNA. The CDR3 contains 16 residues. Germline V gene lookup returns CDR1 SGHRS and CDR2 YFSETQ. The chain's CDR3 is CASSLEVQGSAGELFF. Full variable domain (outside the CDR3, taken from reference TRBV5-1 and TRBJ2-2): KAGVTQTPRYLIKTRGQQVTLSCSPISGHRSVSWYQQTPGQGLQFLFEYFSETQRNKGNFPGRFSGRQFSNSRSEMNVSTLELGDSALYLCASSLEVQGSAGELFFGEGSRLTVL.